This T cell receptor beta chain was profiled in a study of CD4 T cells in relation to SARS-CoV-2 and coronaviruses. Study summary: PBMCs were cultured with antigen for roughly nine days before TCR beta sequencing. Whole-study results and caveats: Approximately 65% of donors had memory CD4+ clonotypes crossrecognizing SARS-CoV-2 and common cold coronavirus spike.

Sequencing was performed with immunoSEQ multiplex PCR; in TCRdb, only in-frame clones are kept and a portion is missing. The table shows about 35,000 clones, with 77% occurring only once. Comments on this clone: The antigen remains undetermined.

80,000 to 100,000 naive or memory CD4+ cells were cultured with CEF peptides for about 10 days. V was trimmed by 3 bases and J by 4 bases, leaving 14 bases between them. The germline V gene has CDR1 SNHLY and CDR2 FYNNEI. This CDR3 spans 15 amino acids. The chain has TRBV2 and TRBJ2-3; the D gene is possibly TRBD1 (6 bases). The sequence derives from an adult with COVID-19. The sequencing input was memory CD4+ T cells from PBMCs, cultured in vitro. The CDR3 region has the DNA TGTGCCAGCAGTGAGGGGGCCCACAGGCCAGATACGCAGTATTTT. This sequence encodes CASSEGAHRPDTQYF.